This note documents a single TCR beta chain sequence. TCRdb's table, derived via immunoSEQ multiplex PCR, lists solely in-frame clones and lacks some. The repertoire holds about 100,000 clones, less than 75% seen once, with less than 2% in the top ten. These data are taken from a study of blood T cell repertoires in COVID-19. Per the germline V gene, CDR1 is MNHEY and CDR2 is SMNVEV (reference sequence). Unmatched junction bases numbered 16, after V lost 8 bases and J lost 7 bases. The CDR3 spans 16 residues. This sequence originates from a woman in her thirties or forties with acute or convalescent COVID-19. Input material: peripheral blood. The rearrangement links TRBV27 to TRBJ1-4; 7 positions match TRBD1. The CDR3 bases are TGTGCCAGCGGGTCCGCAGACAGGGTCGTTCGTGAAAAACTGTTTTTT. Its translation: CASGSADRVVREKLFF.